The clone carrying this T cell receptor (beta chain) was detected a few times. Its antigen is unknown. TCRdb ran MiXCR on the reads and lists one entry per CDR3 protein. The sample includes hundreds of thousands of distinct CDR3 sequences, roughly 46% of them seen just once. This record belongs to a study of T cell repertoires in cytomegalovirus infection. The overall study: Epitope selection comprised recently identified HLA-C-restricted CMV epitopes and well-studied HLA-B-restricted CMV epitopes. Public TCR beta signatures marked donors with CMV infection and the matching HLA.

Study results and limitations: Clonotypes of TCR beta that were HLA-C-restricted and CMV-specific dominated the ex vivo response. Carriers of CMV plus the relevant HLA were identified by cumulative public TCR beta family frequency.

The source material was cultured PBMCs, sampled from culture after CMV antigen stimulation. The TCR comes from a human donor in good health (CMV status not recorded). Some clones in this sample may be carry-over from other donors' samples.

CDR3 sequence (DNA): TGTGCCAGCGGGCTCGGCGGGACCCGAGAGACCCAGTACTTC. Translated: CASGLGGTRETQYF. The chain couples TRBV7-6 to TRBJ2-5, with D perhaps TRBD2 (6 bases). The V gene lost 8 bases and the J gene lost 4 bases, with 17 bases spanning the gap. Germline loops: CDR1 SGHVS, CDR2 FNYEAQ. CDR3 length equals 14 residues.